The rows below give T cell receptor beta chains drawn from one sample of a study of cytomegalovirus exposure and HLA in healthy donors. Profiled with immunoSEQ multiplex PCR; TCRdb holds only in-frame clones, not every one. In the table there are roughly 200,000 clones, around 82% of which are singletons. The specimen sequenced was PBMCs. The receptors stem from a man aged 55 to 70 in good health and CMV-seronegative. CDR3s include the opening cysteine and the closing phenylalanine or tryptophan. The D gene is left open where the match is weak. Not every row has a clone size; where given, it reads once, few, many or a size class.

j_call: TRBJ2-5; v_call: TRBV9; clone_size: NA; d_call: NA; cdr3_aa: CASSVGEEETQYF; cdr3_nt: TGTGCCAGCAGCGTTGGTGAGGAAGAGACCCAGTACTTC
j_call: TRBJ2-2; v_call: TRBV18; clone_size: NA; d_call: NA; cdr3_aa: CASSPGDYTGELFF; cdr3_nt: TGTGCCAGCTCACCGGGGGACTACACCGGGGAGCTGTTTTTT
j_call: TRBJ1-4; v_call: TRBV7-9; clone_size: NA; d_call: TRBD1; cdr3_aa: CASSLAGQGGKLFF; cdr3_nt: TGTGCCAGCAGCTTAGCGGGACAGGGTGGAAAACTGTTTTTT
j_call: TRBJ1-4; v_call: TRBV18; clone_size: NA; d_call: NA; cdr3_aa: CASSPRGGEKLFF; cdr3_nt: TGTGCCAGCTCTCCTCGGGGGGGAGAAAAACTGTTTTTT
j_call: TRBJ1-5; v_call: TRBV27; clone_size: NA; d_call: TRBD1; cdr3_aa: CASSLAGTGDQPQHF; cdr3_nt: TGTGCCAGCAGTTTAGCTGGGACAGGGGATCAGCCCCAGCATTTT
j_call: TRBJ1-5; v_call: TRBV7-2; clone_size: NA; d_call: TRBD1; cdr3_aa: CASSLADRGLNQPQHF; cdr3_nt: TGTGCCAGCAGCTTAGCGGACAGGGGGCTCAATCAGCCCCAGCATTTT
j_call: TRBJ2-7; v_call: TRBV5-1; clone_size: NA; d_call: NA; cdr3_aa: CASSLVLGGHSYEQYF; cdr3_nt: TGCGCCAGCAGCTTGGTCCTCGGGGGTCACTCCTACGAGCAGTACTTC
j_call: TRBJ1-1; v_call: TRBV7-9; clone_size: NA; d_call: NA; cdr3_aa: CASSPPNTEAFF; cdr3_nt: TGTGCCAGCAGCCCTCCGAACACTGAAGCTTTCTTT
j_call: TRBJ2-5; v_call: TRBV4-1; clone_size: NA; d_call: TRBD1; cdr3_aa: CASSHMTGGRETQYF; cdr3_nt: TGCGCCAGCAGCCACATGACAGGGGGCAGGGAGACCCAGTACTTC
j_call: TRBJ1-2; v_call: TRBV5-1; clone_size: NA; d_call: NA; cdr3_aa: CASSLGVGIGYTF; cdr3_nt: TGCGCCAGCAGCTTAGGGGTCGGAATTGGCTACACCTTC
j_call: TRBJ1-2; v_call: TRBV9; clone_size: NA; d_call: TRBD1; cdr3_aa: CASSTGTGNYGYPF; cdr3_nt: TGTGCCAGCAGCACCGGGACAGGGAACTATGGCTACCCCTTC
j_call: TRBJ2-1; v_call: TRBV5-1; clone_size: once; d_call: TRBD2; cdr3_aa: CASSLGGGGYNEQFF; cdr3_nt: TGCGCCAGCAGTTTAGGCGGGGGGGGCTACAATGAGCAGTTCTTC
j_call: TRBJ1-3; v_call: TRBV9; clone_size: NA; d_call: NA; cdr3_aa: CASSVGQWSSGNTIYF; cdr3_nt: TGTGCCAGCAGCGTAGGACAGTGGAGCTCTGGAAACACCATATATTTT
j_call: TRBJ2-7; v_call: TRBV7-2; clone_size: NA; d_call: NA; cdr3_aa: CASSLASSYEQYF; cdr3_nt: TGTGCCAGCAGCTTAGCCTCCTCCTACGAGCAGTACTTC
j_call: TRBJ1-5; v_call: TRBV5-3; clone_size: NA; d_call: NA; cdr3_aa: CARNLQHF; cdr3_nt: TGTGCCAGAAATCTCCAGCATTTT
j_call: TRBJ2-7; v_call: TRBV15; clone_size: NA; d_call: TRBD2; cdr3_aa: CATSRSGLAGMTYEQYF; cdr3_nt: TGTGCCACCAGCAGATCGGGACTAGCGGGAATGACCTACGAGCAGTACTTC
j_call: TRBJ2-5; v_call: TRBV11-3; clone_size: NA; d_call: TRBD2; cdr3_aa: CASRKGTGGEEETQYF; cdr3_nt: TGTGCCAGCAGGAAAGGCACCGGGGGGGAAGAAGAGACCCAGTACTTC
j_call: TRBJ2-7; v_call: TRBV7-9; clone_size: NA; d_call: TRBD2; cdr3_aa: CASSSRLAGTYEQYF; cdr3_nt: TGTGCCAGCAGCTCCCGACTAGCGGGTACCTACGAGCAGTACTTC
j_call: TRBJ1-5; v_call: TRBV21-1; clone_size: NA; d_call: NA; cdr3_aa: CASSKGPGTGLGQPQHF; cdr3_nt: TGTGCCAGCAGCAAAGGCCCCGGGACAGGTTTAGGTCAGCCCCAGCATTTT
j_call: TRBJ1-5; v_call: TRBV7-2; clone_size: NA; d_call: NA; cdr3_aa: CASSPRVDQPQHF; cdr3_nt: TGTGCCAGCTCCCCCAGGGTGGATCAGCCCCAGCATTTT
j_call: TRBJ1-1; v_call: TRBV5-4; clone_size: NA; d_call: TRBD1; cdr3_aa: CASRQTGGTEAFF; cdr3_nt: TGTGCCAGCAGACAAACAGGGGGTACTGAAGCTTTCTTT
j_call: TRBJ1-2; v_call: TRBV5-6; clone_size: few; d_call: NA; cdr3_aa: CASSLGAAFYGYTF; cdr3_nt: TGTGCCAGCAGCTTGGGAGCGGCTTTCTATGGCTACACCTTC
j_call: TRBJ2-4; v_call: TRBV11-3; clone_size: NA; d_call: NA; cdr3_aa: CASSLGSMDIQYF; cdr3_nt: TGTGCCAGCAGCTTGGGGAGTATGGACATTCAGTACTTC
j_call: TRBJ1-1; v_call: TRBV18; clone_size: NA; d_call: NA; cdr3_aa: CASSQTGTEAFF; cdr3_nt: TGTGCCAGCTCACAGACTGGCACTGAAGCTTTCTTT
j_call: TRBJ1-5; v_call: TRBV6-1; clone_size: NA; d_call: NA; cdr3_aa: CATLGGLLQPQHF; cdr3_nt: TGTGCCACCCTGGGCGGGCTACTTCAGCCCCAGCATTTT
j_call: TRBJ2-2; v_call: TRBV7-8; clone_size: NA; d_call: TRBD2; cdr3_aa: CASSPGAGGPSGELFF; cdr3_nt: TGTGCCAGCAGCCCTGGGGCGGGAGGGCCGTCCGGGGAGCTGTTTTTT
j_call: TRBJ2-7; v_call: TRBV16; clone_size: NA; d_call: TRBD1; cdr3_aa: CASSQSAQGDEQYF; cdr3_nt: TGTGCCAGCAGCCAATCAGCACAGGGGGACGAGCAGTACTTC
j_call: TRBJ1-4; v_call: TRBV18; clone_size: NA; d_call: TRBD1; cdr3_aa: CASSPITPTPMDRDGSEKLFF; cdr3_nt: TGTGCCAGCTCACCAATCACGCCAACACCGATGGACAGGGATGGCAGTGAAAAACTGTTTTTT
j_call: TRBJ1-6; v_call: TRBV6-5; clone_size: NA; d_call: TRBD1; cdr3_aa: CASRAGGSSPLHF; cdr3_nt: TGTGCCAGCAGGGCAGGGGGCAGTTCACCCCTCCACTTT
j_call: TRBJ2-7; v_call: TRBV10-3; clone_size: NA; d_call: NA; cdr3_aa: CAISGNREQYF; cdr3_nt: TGTGCCATCAGTGGCAACAGGGAGCAGTACTTC
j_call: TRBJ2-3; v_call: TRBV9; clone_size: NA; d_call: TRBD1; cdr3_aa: CASSVSGGEFQGSTDTQYF; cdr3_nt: TGTGCCAGCAGCGTCTCAGGGGGAGAATTTCAGGGGAGCACAGATACGCAGTATTTT
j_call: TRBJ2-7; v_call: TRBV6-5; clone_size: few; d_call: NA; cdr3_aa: CASREGALSSYEQYF; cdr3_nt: TGTGCCAGCAGGGAGGGGGCGTTATCTTCCTACGAGCAGTACTTC
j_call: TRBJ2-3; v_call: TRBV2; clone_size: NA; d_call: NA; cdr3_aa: CAGRGGETDTQYF; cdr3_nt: TGTGCCGGCCGAGGGGGGGAGACAGATACGCAGTATTTT